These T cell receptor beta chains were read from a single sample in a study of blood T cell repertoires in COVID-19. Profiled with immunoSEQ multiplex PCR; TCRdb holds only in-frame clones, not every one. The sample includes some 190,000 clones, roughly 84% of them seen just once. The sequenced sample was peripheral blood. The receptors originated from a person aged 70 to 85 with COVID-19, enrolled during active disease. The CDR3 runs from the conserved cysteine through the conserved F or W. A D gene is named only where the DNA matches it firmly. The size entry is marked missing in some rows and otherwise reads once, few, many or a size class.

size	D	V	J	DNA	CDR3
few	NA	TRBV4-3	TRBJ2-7	TGCGCCAGCAGCCAAACAGTAGCCTACGAGCAGTACTTC	CASSQTVAYEQYF
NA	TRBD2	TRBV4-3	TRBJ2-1	TGCGCCAGCAGCCATGCGGGAGAGGGCCCGACCTACAATGAGCAGTTCTTC	CASSHAGEGPTYNEQFF
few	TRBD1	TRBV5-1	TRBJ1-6	TGCGCCAGCAGGAAGACAGGGTCCCTTTATAATTCACCCCTCCACTTT	CASRKTGSLYNSPLHF
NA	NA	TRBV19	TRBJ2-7	TGTGCCAGTAGTATAGTTTCGTGGGGAGGAGGTTCCTACGAGCAGTACTTC	CASSIVSWGGGSYEQYF
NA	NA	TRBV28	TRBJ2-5	TGTGCCAGCAGTTTACCAGGCTGGGAGACCCAGTACTTC	CASSLPGWETQYF
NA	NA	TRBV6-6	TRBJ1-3	TGTGCCAGCACCGGGCCTACTGGGAGGTCTGGAAACACCATATATTTT	CASTGPTGRSGNTIYF
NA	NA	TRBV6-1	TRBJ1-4	TGTGCCAGCAGTGAATGGGAGGCGCACTGGGAAAAACTGTTTTTT	CASSEWEAHWEKLFF
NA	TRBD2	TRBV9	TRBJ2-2	TGTGCCAGCAGCCCTGGACTAGCGGGGTCCGCGAACACCGGGGAGCTGTTTTTT	CASSPGLAGSANTGELFF
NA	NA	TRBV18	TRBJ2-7	TGTGCCAGCTCACCACCGGGCGGGGTAGGCTACGAGCAGTACTTC	CASSPPGGVGYEQYF
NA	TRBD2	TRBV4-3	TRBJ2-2	TGCGCCAGCAGCCAAGTAACTAGCGGGGGGGCCGGGGAGCTGTTTTTT	CASSQVTSGGAGELFF
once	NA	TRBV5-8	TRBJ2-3	TGTGCCAGCAGCTTGGAACTATCGGGTGGCACAGATACGCAGTATTTT	CASSLELSGGTDTQYF
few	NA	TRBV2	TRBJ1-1	TGTGCCAGCACTCCTTCAATGGACATGAACACTGAAGCTTTCTTT	CASTPSMDMNTEAFF
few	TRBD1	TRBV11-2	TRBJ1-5	TGTGCCAGCAGCTTAGGAGAGGGCAGGGGGAGCAATCAGCCCCAGCATTTT	CASSLGEGRGSNQPQHF
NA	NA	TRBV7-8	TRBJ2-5	TGTGCCAGCAGCTTATCCGGACAGTTTCAAGAGACCCAGTACTTC	CASSLSGQFQETQYF
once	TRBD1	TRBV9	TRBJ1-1	TGTGCCAGCAGCCCGGGACAGGGGACCCCCTTCGGTCCTGAAGCTTTCTTT	CASSPGQGTPFGPEAFF
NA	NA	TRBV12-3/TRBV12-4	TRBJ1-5	TGTGCCAGCAGTTCGACGGAGAATCAGCCCCAGCATTTT	CASSSTENQPQHF
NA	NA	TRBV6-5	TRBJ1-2	TGTGCCAGCAGCGACCGAGGACAGTTTGATGGCTACACCTTC	CASSDRGQFDGYTF
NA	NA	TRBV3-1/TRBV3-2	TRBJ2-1	TGTGCCAGCAGCCCCCCCGGTAGAATTAAAAACAATGAGCAGTTCTTC	CASSPPGRIKNNEQFF
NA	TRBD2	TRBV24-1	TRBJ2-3	TGTGCCACCAGTGATACCTACCTAGCGGCGGGGAGCACAGATACGCAGTATTTT	CATSDTYLAAGSTDTQYF
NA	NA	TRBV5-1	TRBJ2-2	TGCGCCAGCAGCCTGGGAGGTTCGACCGGGGAGCTGTTTTTT	CASSLGGSTGELFF
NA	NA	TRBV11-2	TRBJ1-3	TGTGCCAGCAGCTTCGGCAGGGCTGGAAACACCATATATTTT	CASSFGRAGNTIYF
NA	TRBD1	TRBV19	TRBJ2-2	TGTGCCAGTACCAGCACGAGGGGGCAGGGCCCCAGAACCGGGGAGCTGTTTTTT	CASTSTRGQGPRTGELFF
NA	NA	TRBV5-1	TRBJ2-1	TGCGCCAGCAGCTTGGGGGTCGTAGCTCCCACGGGGAATGAGCAGTTCTTC	CASSLGVVAPTGNEQFF
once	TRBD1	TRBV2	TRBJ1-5	TGTGCCAGCAGTGAGGACAGGGAACAGCCCCAGCATTTT	CASSEDREQPQHF
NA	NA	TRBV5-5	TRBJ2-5	TGTGCCAGCAGCGGCGGGCCCCAAGAGACCCAGTACTTC	CASSGGPQETQYF
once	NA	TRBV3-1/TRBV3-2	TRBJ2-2	TGTGCCAGCAGCCAAGATCGTAGGGGGTACCCCGGGGAGCTGTTTTTT	CASSQDRRGYPGELFF
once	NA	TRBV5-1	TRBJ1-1	TGCGCCAGCAGCTTTTCCCCTATGAACACTGAAGCTTTCTTT	CASSFSPMNTEAFF
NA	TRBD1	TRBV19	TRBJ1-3	TGTGCCAGTAGCCGACAGGGCCAGTTTGGAAACACCATATATTTT	CASSRQGQFGNTIYF
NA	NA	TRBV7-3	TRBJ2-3	TGTGCCAGCAGCTCCCAACTAGGGGATACGCAGTATTTT	CASSSQLGDTQYF
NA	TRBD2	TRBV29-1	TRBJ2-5	TGCAGCGTTGCGGGTAGCGGGGGGATCCAAGAGACCCAGTACTTC	CSVAGSGGIQETQYF
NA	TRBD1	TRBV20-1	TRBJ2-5	TGCAGTGCTAGTTGGTCAGGGGGCACAGAGACCCAGTACTTC	CSASWSGGTETQYF
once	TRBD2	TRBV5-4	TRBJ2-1	TGTGCCAGCAGCTCTCCCGGCGGGGGGGCCATCTACAATGAGCAGTTCTTC	CASSSPGGGAIYNEQFF
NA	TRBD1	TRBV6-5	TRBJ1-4	TGTGCCAGCAGTTCCAGGGGGGATAATGAAAAACTGTTTTTT	CASSSRGDNEKLFF
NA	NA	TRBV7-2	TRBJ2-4	TGTGCCAGCAGCTTAGCGCTGTCACTAGCCAAAAACATTCAGTACTTC	CASSLALSLAKNIQYF
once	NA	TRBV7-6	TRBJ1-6	TGTGCCAGCAGCTTAGCGCAGACAGGACCAGGTTCACCCCTCCACTTT	CASSLAQTGPGSPLHF
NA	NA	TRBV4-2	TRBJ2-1	TGTGCCAGCAGCCAAGACGGGCGGGGTGAGCAGTTCTTC	CASSQDGRGEQFF
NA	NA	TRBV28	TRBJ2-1	TGTGCCAGCAGTGTCGGGACACCGAACAATGAGCAGTTCTTC	CASSVGTPNNEQFF
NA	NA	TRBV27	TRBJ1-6	TGTGCCAGCAAGGAAGACCCAGGGGTTAATTCACCCCTCCACTTT	CASKEDPGVNSPLHF
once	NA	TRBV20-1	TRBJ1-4	TGCAGTGCTAGTGGGGGGCTCCCCCCAGCCGAACTGTTTTTT	CSASGGLPPAELFF
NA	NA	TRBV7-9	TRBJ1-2	TGTGCCAGCAGCCTCCGAACCGGTCCCTACACCTTC	CASSLRTGPYTF
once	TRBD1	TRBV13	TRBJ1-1	TGTGCCAGCAGCTTAAGGGAGACAGGGGCCCACGCTTTCTTT	CASSLRETGAHAFF
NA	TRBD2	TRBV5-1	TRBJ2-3	TGCGCCAGCAGCTTGGAAGGGCTAGCGGGAGGGCCAAGCACAGATACGCAGTATTTT	CASSLEGLAGGPSTDTQYF
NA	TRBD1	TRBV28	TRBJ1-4	TGTGCCAGCAGGGGAGGGACAGGAGGGGAAAAACTGTTTTTT	CASRGGTGGEKLFF
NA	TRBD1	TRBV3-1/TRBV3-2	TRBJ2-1	TGTGCCAGCACCAAAGTTGGGGGGACAGGGGGCAATGAGCAGTTCTTC	CASTKVGGTGGNEQFF
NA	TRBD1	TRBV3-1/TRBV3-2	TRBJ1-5	TGTGCCAGCAGCAAAACAGGGGGCCATCAGCCCCAGCATTTT	CASSKTGGHQPQHF